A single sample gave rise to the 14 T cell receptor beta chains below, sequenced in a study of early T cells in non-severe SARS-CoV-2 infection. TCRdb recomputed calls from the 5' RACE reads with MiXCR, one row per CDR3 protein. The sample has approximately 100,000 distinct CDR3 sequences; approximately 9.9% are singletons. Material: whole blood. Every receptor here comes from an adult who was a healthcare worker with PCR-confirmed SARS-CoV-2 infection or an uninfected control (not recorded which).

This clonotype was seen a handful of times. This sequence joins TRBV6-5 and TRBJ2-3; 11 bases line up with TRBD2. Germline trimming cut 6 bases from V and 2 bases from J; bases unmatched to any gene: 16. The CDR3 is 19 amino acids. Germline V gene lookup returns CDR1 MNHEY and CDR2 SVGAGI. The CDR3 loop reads CASSTYPPGLAAHTDTQYF. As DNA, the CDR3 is TGTGCCAGCAGCACCTACCCTCCGGGACTAGCGGCACACACAGATACGCAGTATTTT.

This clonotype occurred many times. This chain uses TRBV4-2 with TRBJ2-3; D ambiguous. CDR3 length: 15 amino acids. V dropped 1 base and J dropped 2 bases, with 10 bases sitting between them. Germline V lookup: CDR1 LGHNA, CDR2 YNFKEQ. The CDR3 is CASSQVYSFTDTQYF. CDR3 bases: TGTGCCAGCAGCCAAGTTTACAGCTTCACAGATACGCAGTATTTT.

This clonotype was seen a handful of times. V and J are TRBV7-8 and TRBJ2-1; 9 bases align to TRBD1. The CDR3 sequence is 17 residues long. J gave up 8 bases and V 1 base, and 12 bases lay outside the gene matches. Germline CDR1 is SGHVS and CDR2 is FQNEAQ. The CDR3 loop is CASSLGTGASFRDEQFF. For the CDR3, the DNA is TGTGCCAGCAGCTTAGGGACAGGGGCCTCCTTTAGGGATGAGCAGTTCTTC.

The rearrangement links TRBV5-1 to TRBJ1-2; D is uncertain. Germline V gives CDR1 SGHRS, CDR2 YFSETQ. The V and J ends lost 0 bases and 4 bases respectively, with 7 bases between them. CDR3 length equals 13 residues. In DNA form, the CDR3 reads TGCGCCAGCAGCTTGGGCCATTCCTATGGCTACACCTTC. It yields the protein CASSLGHSYGYTF.

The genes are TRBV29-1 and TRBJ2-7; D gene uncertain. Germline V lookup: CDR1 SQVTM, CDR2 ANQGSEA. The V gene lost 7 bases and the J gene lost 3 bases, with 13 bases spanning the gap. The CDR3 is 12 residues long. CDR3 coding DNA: TGCAGCGCCCACGGGCAGAGCTACGAGCAGTACTTC. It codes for CSAHGQSYEQYF.

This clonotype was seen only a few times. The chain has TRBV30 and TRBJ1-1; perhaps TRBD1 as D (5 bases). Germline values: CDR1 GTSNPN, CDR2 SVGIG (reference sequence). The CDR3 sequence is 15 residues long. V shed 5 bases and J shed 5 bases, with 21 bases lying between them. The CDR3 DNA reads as TGTGCCTGGGCTGGACAAACGTTTGGTGGGACTGAAGCTTTCTTT. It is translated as CAWAGQTFGGTEAFF.

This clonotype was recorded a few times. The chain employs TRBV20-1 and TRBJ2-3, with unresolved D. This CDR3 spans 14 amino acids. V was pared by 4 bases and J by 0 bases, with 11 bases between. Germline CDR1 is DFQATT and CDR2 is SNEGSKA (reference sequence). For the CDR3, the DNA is TGCAGTGCTATCCTAGTGACTAGCACAGATACGCAGTATTTT. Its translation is CSAILVTSTDTQYF.

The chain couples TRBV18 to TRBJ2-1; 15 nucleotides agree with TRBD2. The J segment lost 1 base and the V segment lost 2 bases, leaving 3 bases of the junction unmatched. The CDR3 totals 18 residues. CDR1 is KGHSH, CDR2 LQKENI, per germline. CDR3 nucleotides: TGTGCCAGCTCACCATTGGGACTAGCGGGAGGTTCCTACAATGAGCAGTTCTTC. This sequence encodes CASSPLGLAGGSYNEQFF. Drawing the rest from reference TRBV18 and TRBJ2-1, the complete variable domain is NAGVMQNPRHLVRRRGQEARLRCSPMKGHSHVYWYRQLPEEGLKFMVYLQKENIIDESGMPKERFSAEFPKEGPSILRIQQVVRGDSAAYFCASSPLGLAGGSYNEQFFGPGTRLTVL.

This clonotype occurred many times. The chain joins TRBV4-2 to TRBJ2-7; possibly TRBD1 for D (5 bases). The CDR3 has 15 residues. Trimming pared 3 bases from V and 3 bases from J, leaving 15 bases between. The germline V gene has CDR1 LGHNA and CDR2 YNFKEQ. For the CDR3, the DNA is TGTGCCAGCAGCCAGTCAGGGTTTGACGGCTACGAGCAGTACTTC. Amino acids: CASSQSGFDGYEQYF.

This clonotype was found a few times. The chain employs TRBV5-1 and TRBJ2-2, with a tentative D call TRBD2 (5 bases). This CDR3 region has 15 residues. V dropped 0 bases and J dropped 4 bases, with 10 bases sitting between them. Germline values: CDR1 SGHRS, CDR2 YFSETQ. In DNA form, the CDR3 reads TGCGCCAGCAGCTTGGACGGAGGTAGCACCGGGGAGCTGTTTTTT. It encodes CASSLDGGSTGELFF. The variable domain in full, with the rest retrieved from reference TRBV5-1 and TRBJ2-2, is KAGVTQTPRYLIKTRGQQVTLSCSPISGHRSVSWYQQTPGQGLQFLFEYFSETQRNKGNFPGRFSGRQFSNSRSEMNVSTLELGDSALYLCASSLDGGSTGELFFGEGSRLTVL.

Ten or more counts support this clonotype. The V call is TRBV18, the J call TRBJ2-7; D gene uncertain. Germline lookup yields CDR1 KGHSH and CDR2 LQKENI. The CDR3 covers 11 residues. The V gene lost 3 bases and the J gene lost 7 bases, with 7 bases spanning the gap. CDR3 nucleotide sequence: TGTGCCAGCTCACCCGCGCGGGAGCAGTACTTC. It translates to CASSPAREQYF.

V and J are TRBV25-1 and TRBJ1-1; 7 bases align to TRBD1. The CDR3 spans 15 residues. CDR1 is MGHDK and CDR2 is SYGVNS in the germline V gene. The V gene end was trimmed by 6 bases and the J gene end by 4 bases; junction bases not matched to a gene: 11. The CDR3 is CASRMTGLRGTEAFF. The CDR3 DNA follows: TGTGCCAGCAGGATGACAGGGCTCCGGGGCACTGAAGCTTTCTTT.

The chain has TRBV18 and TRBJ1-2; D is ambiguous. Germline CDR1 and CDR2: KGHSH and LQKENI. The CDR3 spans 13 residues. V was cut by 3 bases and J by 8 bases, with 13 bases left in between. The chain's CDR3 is CASSPSALGGYTF. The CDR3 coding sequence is TGTGCCAGCTCACCGTCGGCCCTAGGAGGCTACACCTTC. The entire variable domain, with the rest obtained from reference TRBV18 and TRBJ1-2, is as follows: NAGVMQNPRHLVRRRGQEARLRCSPMKGHSHVYWYRQLPEEGLKFMVYLQKENIIDESGMPKERFSAEFPKEGPSILRIQQVVRGDSAAYFCASSPSALGGYTFGSGTRLTVV.

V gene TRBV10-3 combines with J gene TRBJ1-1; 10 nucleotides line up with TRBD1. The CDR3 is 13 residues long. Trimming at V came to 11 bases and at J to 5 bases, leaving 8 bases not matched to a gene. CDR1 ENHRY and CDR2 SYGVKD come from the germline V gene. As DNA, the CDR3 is TGTGCCGCGACAGGGGGCGAGATTACTGAAGCTTTCTTT. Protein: CAATGGEITEAFF.